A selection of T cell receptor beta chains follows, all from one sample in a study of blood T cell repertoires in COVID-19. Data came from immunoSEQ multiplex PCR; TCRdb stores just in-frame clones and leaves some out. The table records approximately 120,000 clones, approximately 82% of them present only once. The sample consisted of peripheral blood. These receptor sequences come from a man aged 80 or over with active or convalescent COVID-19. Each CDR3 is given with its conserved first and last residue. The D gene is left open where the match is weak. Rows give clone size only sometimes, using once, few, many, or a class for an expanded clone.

CASRWRVRDQPQHF	TGTGCCAGCAGGTGGAGGGTACGAGATCAGCCCCAGCATTTT	-	-	TRBV9	TRBJ1-5
CATSDLKRGLVLEQFF	TGTGCCACCAGTGATTTGAAAAGGGGACTAGTTCTTGAGCAGTTCTTC	TRBD2	-	TRBV24-1	TRBJ2-1
CASSLSAYGYTF	TGTGCCAGCAGCTTAAGTGCCTACGGCTACACCTTC	-	-	TRBV5-6	TRBJ1-2
CAWREAGELFF	TGTGCCTGGAGAGAGGCCGGGGAGCTGTTTTTT	-	-	TRBV30	TRBJ2-2
CAITPDRTTYEQYF	TGTGCCATCACTCCGGACAGGACCACCTACGAGCAGTACTTC	TRBD1	-	TRBV10-3	TRBJ2-7
CASSWTGEGTEAFF	TGTGCCAGTAGTTGGACAGGGGAGGGTACTGAAGCTTTCTTT	TRBD1	-	TRBV19	TRBJ1-1
CASSQRQMNTEAFF	TGCGCCAGCAGCCAAAGACAGATGAACACTGAAGCTTTCTTT	-	-	TRBV4-1	TRBJ1-1
CASTGGTEAFF	TGTGCCAGCACGGGGGGGACTGAAGCTTTCTTT	-	-	TRBV3-1/TRBV3-2	TRBJ1-1
CASSLDAGGGTEAFF	TGTGCCAGCAGCTTGGATGCCGGGGGGGGAACTGAAGCTTTCTTT	-	-	TRBV5-4	TRBJ1-1
CASSRGNQPQHF	TGTGCCAGCAGCAGAGGTAATCAGCCCCAGCATTTT	-	-	TRBV7-2	TRBJ1-5
CASSQGTSGGEYF	TGTGCCAGCAGCCAAGGGACTAGCGGGGGAGAGTATTTT	TRBD2	-	TRBV7-9	TRBJ2-3
CAIGGGHSYEQYF	TGTGCCATCGGCGGGGGGCACTCCTACGAGCAGTACTTC	TRBD2	-	TRBV10-3	TRBJ2-7
CASSPPMAGGLGETQYF	TGTGCCAGCTCACCACCGATGGCGGGGGGCCTGGGGGAGACCCAGTACTTC	TRBD2	-	TRBV18	TRBJ2-5
CASSPTGQSGETQYF	TGTGCCAGCTCACCAACAGGCCAATCGGGAGAGACCCAGTACTTC	-	-	TRBV18	TRBJ2-5
CASRRQGNSPLHF	TGTGCCAGCCGGAGACAGGGTAATTCACCCCTCCACTTT	TRBD1	few	TRBV18	TRBJ1-6
CASSPTGGSTGELFF	TGTGCCAGCAGCCCGACAGGGGGTAGCACCGGGGAGCTGTTTTTT	TRBD1	many	TRBV7-3	TRBJ2-2
CATTGQKAYEQYF	TGTGCCACCACGGGACAGAAGGCCTACGAGCAGTACTTC	TRBD1	-	TRBV24-1	TRBJ2-7
CASSRPANYGYTF	TGTGCCAGCAGCCGTCCAGCGAACTATGGCTACACCTTC	-	-	TRBV9	TRBJ1-2
CASSLAGDNEQFF	TGTGCCAGCAGTTTAGCAGGGGACAATGAGCAGTTCTTC	-	-	TRBV28	TRBJ2-1
CASSLVAGAGGELFF	TGTGCCAGCAGCTTAGTTGCAGGGGCGGGCGGGGAGCTGTTTTTT	-	-	TRBV7-2	TRBJ2-2
CASSQDVWQGAMPQPQHF	TGTGCCAGCAGCCAAGATGTATGGCAGGGGGCTATGCCTCAGCCCCAGCATTTT	TRBD1	-	TRBV3-1/TRBV3-2	TRBJ1-5
CASSEGGQRTSFYGYTF	TGTGCCAGCAGTGAAGGGGGACAGAGGACCTCCTTCTATGGCTACACCTTC	TRBD1	-	TRBV2	TRBJ1-2
CASSNRGMNTEAFF	TGCGCCAGCTCGAACAGGGGGATGAACACTGAAGCTTTCTTT	TRBD1	once	TRBV10-1	TRBJ1-1
CATSSDTPSQRQSTDTQYF	TGTGCCACCAGCAGTGATACCCCTTCCCAACGACAGAGCACAGATACGCAGTATTTT	-	few	TRBV15	TRBJ2-3
CASSLGTTNEKLFF	TGTGCCAGCAGCTTAGGTACAACTAATGAAAAACTGTTTTTT	-	-	TRBV7-6	TRBJ1-4
CASGPGDTDTQYF	TGTGCCAGCGGCCCGGGGGACACAGATACGCAGTATTTT	-	-	TRBV2	TRBJ2-3
CATSENLDRYYEQYF	TGTGCCACCAGTGAAAACTTAGACAGATACTACGAGCAGTACTTC	-	-	TRBV24-1	TRBJ2-7
CASSRQSMGEKLFF	TGTGCCAGCAGCAGACAAAGCATGGGTGAAAAACTGTTTTTT	-	few	TRBV7-2	TRBJ1-4
CASSLRGGSYEQYF	TGCGCCAGCAGCCTGAGAGGGGGATCCTACGAGCAGTACTTC	-	few	TRBV4-3	TRBJ2-7
CASSPSLGGGGAGELFF	TGTGCCAGCAGCCCTAGTTTAGGGGGCGGAGGGGCCGGGGAGCTGTTTTTT	-	-	TRBV9	TRBJ2-2
CASRGLAGGNGELFF	TGTGCCTCTAGGGGTCTAGCGGGGGGGAACGGGGAGCTGTTTTTT	TRBD2	-	TRBV30	TRBJ2-2
CASTRTSGLSYEQYF	TGTGCCAGCACCCGGACTAGCGGGTTATCCTACGAGCAGTACTTC	-	few	TRBV21-1	TRBJ2-7
CASSTHPGQGGDEQFF	TGTGCCAGCAGCACACATCCGGGACAGGGAGGCGATGAGCAGTTCTTC	-	-	TRBV21-1	TRBJ2-1
CASSPQGQGQPQHF	TGTGCCAGCTCACCACAAGGACAAGGACAGCCCCAGCATTTT	-	-	TRBV18	TRBJ1-5
CAISDSTGSNEKLFF	TGTGCCATCAGTGATTCGACAGGGTCTAATGAAAAACTGTTTTTT	TRBD1	-	TRBV10-3	TRBJ1-4
CSAQENIQYF	TGCAGTGCACAGGAAAACATTCAGTACTTC	-	-	TRBV20-1	TRBJ2-4
CASSQEEAGEDTQYF	TGCGCCAGCAGCCAAGAAGAAGCGGGGGAAGATACGCAGTATTTT	TRBD2	-	TRBV4-3	TRBJ2-3
CASSYEIGLQGYSNQPQHF	TGTGCCAGCAGTTACGAGATCGGTCTTCAGGGTTATAGCAATCAGCCCCAGCATTTT	-	-	TRBV6-2/TRBV6-3	TRBJ1-5
CASSTNMNTEAFF	TGCGCCAGCAGCACCAACATGAACACTGAAGCTTTCTTT	-	-	TRBV5-1	TRBJ1-1
CASSPGQGYEQYF	TGTGCCAGCAGTCCCGGACAGGGCTACGAGCAGTACTTC	TRBD1	-	TRBV28	TRBJ2-7
CASSPMRSTNEKLFF	TGTGCCAGCAGCCCGATGAGATCAACTAATGAAAAACTGTTTTTT	-	few	TRBV7-9	TRBJ1-4
CASVPARDRGKGEQFF	TGTGCCAGCGTACCCGCGAGGGACAGGGGGAAAGGTGAGCAGTTCTTC	TRBD1	-	TRBV28	TRBJ2-1
CASRGRRTGGTEQYF	TGTGCCAGCAGGGGCCGAAGGACAGGGGGAACCGAGCAGTACTTC	TRBD1	once	TRBV27	TRBJ2-7
CASSENWVGLGWHF	TGTGCCAGCAGTGAAAACTGGGTGGGACTCGGGTGGCATTTT	-	few	TRBV6-1	TRBJ1-5
CASSYSGGTPLHF	TGTGCCAGCAGTTACTCGGGGGGAACACCCCTCCACTTT	-	-	TRBV6-6	TRBJ1-6
CASSWTWENTGELFF	TGTGCCAGCAGCTGGACTTGGGAGAACACCGGGGAGCTGTTTTTT	-	-	TRBV3-1/TRBV3-2	TRBJ2-2
CASSHTQGADNEQFF	TGTGCCAGCAGCCATACCCAGGGGGCGGACAATGAGCAGTTCTTC	TRBD1	-	TRBV7-3	TRBJ2-1
CASSLTVNTEAFF	TGTGCCAGCAGCCTTACAGTGAACACTGAAGCTTTCTTT	-	-	TRBV6-5	TRBJ1-1
CASSSGLPETQYF	TGTGCCAGTAGTTCGGGACTTCCAGAGACCCAGTACTTC	-	-	TRBV19	TRBJ2-5
CASSETGFTEAFF	TGTGCCAGCAGCGAAACAGGGTTCACTGAAGCTTTCTTT	-	-	TRBV5-6	TRBJ1-1
CASSFTGGGTDTQYF	TGCGCCAGCAGCTTTACAGGGGGAGGAACAGATACGCAGTATTTT	TRBD1	-	TRBV5-1	TRBJ2-3
CARLTRGGTAQETQYF	TGCGCCAGGTTAACCCGGGGCGGGACAGCCCAAGAGACCCAGTACTTC	-	-	TRBV5-1	TRBJ2-5
CASSVDLALRTQYF	TGTGCCAGCAGCGTAGATTTAGCCCTTAGGACCCAGTACTTC	-	-	TRBV7-2	TRBJ2-5